The entry that follows covers one T cell receptor (beta chain) sequence. Its binding antigen is unknown. Base qualities are not at hand, and no much larger clone is one base apart. Enrolling through a virtual design, the prospective study's participants ranged in age from roughly 18 to 95 years and lived across around 25 United States geographic areas. In the prospective study, participants were assigned to cohorts based on the clinical history participants reported in a screening survey and a study questionnaire. For ImmuneRACE Cohort 3, a participant was defined as recovered based on two consecutive negative NP/OP PCR tests, clearance by a healthcare professional, or resolution of symptoms. In the prospective study, whole blood, serum and a nasopharyngeal or oropharyngeal swab were collected from each participant by mobile phlebotomists. Additional blood draws and questionnaires over an approximately 2-month period could optionally be provided by prospective study participants. Before DNA extraction, prospective study blood samples were shipped either frozen or at room temperature.

The data were taken from a study of blood T cell repertoires in COVID-19 (dated by TCRdb to 2020 to 2021). In terms of the full investigation: The collaborator samples originated in the United States, Italy and Spain and spanned the acute and convalescent phases of COVID-19. Samples came from the ongoing ImmuneRACE study (first 160 participants) plus 1,254 subjects from 6 global collaborators. The repertoires were made available in a free public database intended to serve as a resource for research on the immune response to SARS-CoV-2. Where HLA class I and class II types were available, the types were taken from metadata supplied by the sample provider, not from assay-based typing. A de-identified subject ID, COVID-19 status, age in years and sex were almost always included in the sample metadata. The material from the prospective study consisted of cDNA or gDNA derived from T cells, B-cell-depleted T cells, or PBMCs. Deeply sampled blood TCRbeta repertoires from subjects exposed to, actively infected with, or recovered from COVID-19 were included in the dataset.

Broad study findings and their caveats: The amount of clinical and demographic metadata varied by source and participant and was provided uncurated.

As encoded in the germline V gene, CDR1 is SGDLS while CDR2 is YYNGEE. Trimming removed 4 bases from V and 3 bases from J, leaving 13 bases between the germline ends. The CDR3 sequence holds 15 residues, the cysteine and phenylalanine included. This entry keeps only the CDR3 DNA: 45 bases, framed from base 1. TCRbeta CDR3 regions were amplified from genomic DNA by means of the immunoSEQ Assay, a bias-controlled multiplex PCR. As for the authors' bioinformatics: Within the assay, amplification of reference gene primers was used to estimate how many nucleated cells each sample contained. To quantify the absolute abundance of each unique TCRbeta CDR3 rearrangement, sequence reads were collapsed and filtered. For each sample, productive Simpson clonality was calculated as the square root of Simpson's diversity index across productive rearrangements. Entries here come from immuneACCESS through TCRdb and include only in-frame sequences with V and J called. Some clones fail to appear in such tables; in the studies checked, an unresolved V gene covers under half of the shortfall, and the cause of the remainder is unknown. The V and J calls and clone size are taken from that table; D and trimming were inferred from the DNA. The table for this sample lists under 300,000 clones; around nine tenths of them were counted only once. 1.9% of the sample is in the top ten clones.

Recombination connected TRBV9 to TRBJ1-4, with the identity of the D gene unclear. Specimen: PBMCs or T cells enriched from blood (not recorded which). The receptor was derived from a woman aged 18-29 years who had recovered from COVID-19. The CDR3 reads CASSLGVTPNEKLFF. The nucleotides are TGTGCCAGCAGCTTAGGAGTCACCCCTAATGAAAAACTGTTTTTT. Extended through the reference TRBV9 and TRBJ1-4 proteins, this CDR3 yields the full variable domain: DSGVTQTPKHLITATGQRVTLRCSPRSGDLSVYWYQQSLDQGLQFLIQYYNGEERAKGNILERFSAQQFPDLHSELNLSSLELGDSALYFCASSLGVTPNEKLFFGSGTQLSVL.